This TCR beta chain emerged from a study of T cell repertoires in cytomegalovirus infection. Deletions cut 5 bases from V and 3 bases from J, with 16 bases between. The CDR3 loop spans 15 amino acids. The germline V gene encodes CDR1 SGHVS and CDR2 FQNEAQ. TCRdb processed the reads anew with MiXCR; each CDR3 protein has one entry. The sample gives roughly 230,000 distinct CDR3 sequences, more than 9% of which show up once; 1.5% to 2% is in the top ten. This clonotype occurred many times. The chain recombines TRBV7-8 with TRBJ1-1, with D possibly matching TRBD1 (5 bases). Sample: PBMCs. The clonotype comes from a human donor in good health (CMV status not recorded). Some clones in this sample may be carry-over from other donors' samples. The CDR3 DNA reads as TGTGCCAGCAGCCCTGCCGGGACGGGGTACACTGAAGCTTTCTTT. This encodes CASSPAGTGYTEAFF.